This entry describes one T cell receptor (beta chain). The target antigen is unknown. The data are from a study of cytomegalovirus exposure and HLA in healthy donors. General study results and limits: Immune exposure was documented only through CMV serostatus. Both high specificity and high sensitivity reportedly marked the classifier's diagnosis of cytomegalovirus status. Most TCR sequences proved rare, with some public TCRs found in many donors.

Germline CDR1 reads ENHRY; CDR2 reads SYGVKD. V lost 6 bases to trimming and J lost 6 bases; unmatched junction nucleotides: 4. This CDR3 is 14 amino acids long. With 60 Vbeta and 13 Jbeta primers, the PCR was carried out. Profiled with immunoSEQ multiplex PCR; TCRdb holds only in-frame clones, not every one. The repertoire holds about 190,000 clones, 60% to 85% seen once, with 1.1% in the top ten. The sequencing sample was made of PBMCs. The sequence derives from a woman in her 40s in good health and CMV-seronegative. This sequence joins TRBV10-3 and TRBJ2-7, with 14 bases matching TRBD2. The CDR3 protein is CAIRGLAGASEQYF. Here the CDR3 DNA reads TGTGCCATCAGGGGACTAGCGGGAGCGAGCGAGCAGTACTTC.